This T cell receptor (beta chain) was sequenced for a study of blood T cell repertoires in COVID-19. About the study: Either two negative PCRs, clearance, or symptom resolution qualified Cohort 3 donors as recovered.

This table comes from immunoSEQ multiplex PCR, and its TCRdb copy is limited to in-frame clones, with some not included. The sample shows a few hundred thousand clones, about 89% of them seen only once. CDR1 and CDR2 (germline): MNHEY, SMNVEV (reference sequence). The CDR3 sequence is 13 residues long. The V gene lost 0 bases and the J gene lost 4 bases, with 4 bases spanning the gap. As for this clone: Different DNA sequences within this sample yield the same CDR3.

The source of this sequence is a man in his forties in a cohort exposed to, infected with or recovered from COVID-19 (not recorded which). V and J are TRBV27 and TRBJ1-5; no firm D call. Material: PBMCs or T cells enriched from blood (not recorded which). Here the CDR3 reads CASSLSRNQPQHF. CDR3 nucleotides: TGTGCCAGCAGTTTATCGCGGAATCAGCCCCAGCATTTT.